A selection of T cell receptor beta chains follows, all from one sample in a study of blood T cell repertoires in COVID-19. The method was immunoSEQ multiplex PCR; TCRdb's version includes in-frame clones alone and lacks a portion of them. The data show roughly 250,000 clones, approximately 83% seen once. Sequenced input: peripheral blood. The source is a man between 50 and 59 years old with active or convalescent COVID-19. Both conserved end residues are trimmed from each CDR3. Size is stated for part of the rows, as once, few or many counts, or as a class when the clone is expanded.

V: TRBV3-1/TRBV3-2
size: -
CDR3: ASSRGLDYEQY

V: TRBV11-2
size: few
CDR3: ASSLEAQYEQY

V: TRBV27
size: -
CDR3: ASSILAGHNTGELF

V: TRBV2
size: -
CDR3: ASSAGQNSYNSPLH

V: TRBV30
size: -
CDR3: AWRTGGMNTEAF

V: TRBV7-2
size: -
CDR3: ASSLGPQGGGYT

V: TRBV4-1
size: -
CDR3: ASSPDRGRALYGYT

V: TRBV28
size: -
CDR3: ASSSKAGSTNEKLF

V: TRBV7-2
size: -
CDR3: ASSLEIQAWAF

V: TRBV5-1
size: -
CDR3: ASSSTLATGELF

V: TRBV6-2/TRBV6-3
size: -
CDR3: ASSYSRRGYTGELF

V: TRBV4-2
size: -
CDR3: ASSPRSRQAMNTEAF

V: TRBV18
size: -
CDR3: ASSSDSYEQY

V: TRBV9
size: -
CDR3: ASSGAPGQLHSGANVLT

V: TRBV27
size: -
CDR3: ASSLGTLSSEQY

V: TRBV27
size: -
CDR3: ASSPRTGNTDTQY

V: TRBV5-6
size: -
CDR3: ASSLLTLSGAYEQY

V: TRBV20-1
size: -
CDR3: SANHAYEQY

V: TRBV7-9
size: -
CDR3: ASSYDLGGQETQY

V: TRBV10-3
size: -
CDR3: AISEGAGNNEKLF

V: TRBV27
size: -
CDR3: ASSLRYSGGYSYEQY

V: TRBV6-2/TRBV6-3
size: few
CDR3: ASSYSPAGGLYNEQF

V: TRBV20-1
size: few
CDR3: SASGGGAVEDIQY

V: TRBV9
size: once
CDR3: ASSVVGGPLH

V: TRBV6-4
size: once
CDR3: ASSGEYSNQPQH

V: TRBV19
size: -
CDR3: ASSMYGGRETQY

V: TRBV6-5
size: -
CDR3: ASRSGGELF